This record covers a single T cell receptor (beta chain). No antigen is known for it. The record originates from a study of vaccination effects on CD4 cells after COVID-19. ViraFEST used viral peptide pools to expand antigen-specific CD4+ T cells before sequencing. It was after 10 days of culture that CD4+ T cells were isolated. It was between March and December 2020 that the person had a SARS-CoV-2 infection confirmed by PCR. The CDR3 extends over 18 amino acids. The V gene end was trimmed by 8 bases and the J gene end by 2 bases; junction bases not matched to a gene: 14. Germline lookup yields CDR1 SGHVS and CDR2 FQNEAQ. Some clones are missing from TCRdb's copy, which holds only in-frame ones; the method was immunoSEQ multiplex PCR. The data contain 20,000 to 30,000 clones, around 66% of them singletons.

The chain uses TRBV7-8 and TRBJ2-5, with 13 bases identical to TRBD2. The sequence was obtained from a human donor who had a prior SARS-CoV-2 infection. Sequenced here: CD4+ T cells from PBMCs cultured with SARS-CoV-2 spike peptides, sampled before COVID-19 vaccination. CDR3 region: CASSGILAGGVEQETQYF. CDR3 coding DNA: TGTGCCAGCTCCGGGATACTAGCGGGAGGGGTGGAACAAGAGACCCAGTACTTC.